Listed here are 15 T cell receptor beta chains from one sample, sequenced in a study of cytomegalovirus exposure and HLA in healthy donors. PCR involved 60 Vbeta and 13 Jbeta primers. Here immunoSEQ multiplex PCR was the method, and the copy in TCRdb shows in-frame clones only, minus some. The sample lists under 200,000 clones, about 86% seen once, with around 1.8% in the top ten. The sequencing input was PBMCs. The receptors derive from a woman aged 18-35 years in good health and CMV-seronegative.

This chain uses TRBV7-9 with TRBJ1-4; no definite D call. This CDR3 is 13 amino acids long. V shed 3 bases and J shed 8 bases, with 10 bases lying between them. Germline loops: CDR1 SEHNR, CDR2 FQNEAQ (reference sequence). This chain's CDR3 is CASSFTLEEKLFF. The CDR3 DNA follows: TGTGCCAGCAGCTTTACCCTAGAGGAAAAACTGTTTTTT. Full variable domain (remainder filled in from reference TRBV7-9 and TRBJ1-4): DTGVSQNPRHKITKRGQNVTFRCDPISEHNRLYWYRQTLGQGPEFLTYFQNEAQLEKSRLLSDRFSAERPKGSFSTLEIQRTEQGDSAMYLCASSFTLEEKLFFGSGTQLSVL.

This clone was detected only once. The chain combines TRBV2 with TRBJ1-5; D remains unclear. Germline V lookup: CDR1 SNHLY, CDR2 FYNNEI. V shed 6 bases and J shed 6 bases, with 12 bases lying between them. CDR3 length: 13 amino acids. In DNA form, the CDR3 reads TGTGCCAGCAGCGGGGAACAAGGTCAGCCCCAGCATTTT. Protein: CASSGEQGQPQHF.

This clone was recorded only once. The chain recombines TRBV5-1 with TRBJ1-1; D is undetermined. Germline values: CDR1 SGHRS, CDR2 YFSETQ. There are 12 residues in the CDR3. With 3 bases removed from V and 4 bases from J, the gap between germline ends came to 7 bases. The CDR3 region has the DNA TGCGCCAGCAGCTGGGCGGGCACTGAAGCTTTCTTT. Its protein is CASSWAGTEAFF.

CDR3: CAWSFGTEQYF. CDR3 nucleotide sequence: TGTGCCTGGAGTTTCGGGACTGAGCAGTACTTC. The rearrangement uses TRBV30 and TRBJ2-5; TRBD2 is a possible D gene (6 bases). Germline V gene sequence: CDR1 GTSNPN, CDR2 SVGIG (reference sequence). The CDR3 has 11 amino acids. Trimming cost V 2 bases and J 11 bases, with 12 bases left between them.

The V call is TRBV6-5, the J call TRBJ1-1, with a weak D call TRBD1 (6 bases). Germline CDR1 is MNHEY and CDR2 is SVGAGI. The CDR3 has 14 residues. V was pared by 5 bases and J by 4 bases, with 14 bases between. The CDR3 spells CASSRTESVTEAFF. DNA of the CDR3: TGTGCCAGCAGTCGGACAGAATCCGTCACTGAAGCTTTCTTT.

The V and J genes are TRBV6-1 and TRBJ1-6; D perhaps matches TRBD1 (5 bases). The CDR3 is 15 residues long. V was trimmed by 6 bases and J by 3 bases, leaving 12 bases between them. CDR1 is MNHNS, CDR2 SASEGT, per germline. The CDR3 spells CASSSGQGYNSPLHF. CDR3 DNA: TGTGCCAGCAGCTCTGGGCAGGGCTATAATTCACCCCTCCACTTT.

This clone has only a few counts. This chain links TRBV2 with TRBJ2-1, with D perhaps matching TRBD1 (5 bases). Trimming shortened V by 2 bases and J by 8 bases, and 13 bases separated the two germline ends. CDR3 length: 14 residues. CDR1 and CDR2 from the germline V gene are SNHLY and FYNNEI. The CDR3 spells CASSEQGMGYEQFF. The DNA of the CDR3 is TGTGCCAGCAGTGAACAGGGAATGGGGTATGAGCAGTTCTTC.

This sequence joins TRBV7-6 and TRBJ2-2; D is possibly TRBD2 (6 bases). Germline loops: CDR1 SGHVS, CDR2 FNYEAQ. There are 15 residues in the CDR3. V lost 6 bases, J lost 3 bases, and 14 bases lay in between. CDR3 protein: CASRFPGLHTGELFF. The CDR3 DNA is TGTGCCAGCAGGTTTCCGGGACTGCACACCGGGGAGCTGTTTTTT. The full variable domain, in which reference TRBV7-6 and TRBJ2-2 provide the parts outside the CDR3, is GAGVSQSPRYKVTKRGQDVALRCDPISGHVSLYWYRQALGQGPEFLTYFNYEAQQDKSGLPNDRFSAERPEGSISTLTIQRTEQRDSAMYRCASRFPGLHTGELFFGEGSRLTVL.

The chain links TRBV28 to TRBJ2-5; 8 bases fit TRBD2. Germline V gene sequence: CDR1 MDHEN, CDR2 SYDVKM. The CDR3 is 16 amino acids. After removal of 6 bases from V and 5 bases from J, the junction contained 14 bases not matched to a gene. CDR3: CASRLTGRTSRETQYF. The CDR3 DNA sequence: TGTGCCAGCAGGCTGACGGGGAGGACTAGCAGGGAGACCCAGTACTTC.

The genes are TRBV28 and TRBJ2-3; weak D call: TRBD2 (7 bases). The CDR3 spans 15 residues. V lost 11 bases and J lost 3, with 21 bases in between. Germline values: CDR1 MDHEN, CDR2 SYDVKM. CDR3 region: CAGGRGAAGTDTQYF. In nucleotides, the CDR3 is TGTGCCGGGGGCCGGGGGGCTGCGGGGACAGATACGCAGTATTTT.

The chain carries TRBV21-1 and TRBJ2-7; the D call TRBD2 from the table was never checked on the DNA. TRBV21-1 is shown as a pseudogene. The CDR3 runs to 15 residues. CDR3 in amino acids: CASSKKNEHPYEQYF. In DNA, the CDR3 is TGTGCCAGCAGCAAAAAGAACGAGCACCCCTACGAGCAGTACTTC.

A single count supports this clone. The CDR3 DNA is TGTGCCAGCAGGCGACCCGGGACTAGCCGTTTCGAGCAGTACTTC. Translation: CASRRPGTSRFEQYF. The rearrangement joins TRBV7-2 to TRBJ2-7, with 9 bases identical to TRBD2. The CDR3 contains 15 residues. V lost 6 bases to trimming and J lost 6 bases; unmatched junction nucleotides: 12. The germline gives CDR1 SGHTA, CDR2 FQGNSA.

This clone was recorded only once. This sequence joins TRBV27 and TRBJ2-3; 9 bases are a match to TRBD2. The CDR3 is 15 residues long. CDR1 is MNHEY, CDR2 SMNVEV, per germline (reference sequence). The V gene end was trimmed by 3 bases and the J gene end by 5 bases; junction bases not matched to a gene: 6. CDR3 region: CASSFRGRAVDTQYF. The DNA for the CDR3 is TGTGCCAGCAGTTTTCGCGGGAGGGCCGTAGATACGCAGTATTTT.

The gene calls are TRBV7-3 and TRBJ2-1; 12 positions match TRBD2. CDR1 SGHTA and CDR2 FQGTGA come from the germline V gene. Trimming at V came to 4 bases and at J to 11 bases, leaving 6 bases not matched to a gene. The CDR3 is 14 amino acids. For the CDR3, the DNA is TGTGCCAGCAGCTCCCCGGGACTAGCGGGCCAGCAGTTCTTC. As protein: CASSSPGLAGQQFF.

The chain employs TRBV5-6 and TRBJ2-5; TRBD2 is a possible D gene (6 bases). V lost 3 bases and J 8 bases, leaving 17 bases between the germline ends. The CDR3 runs 14 residues. Germline V gives CDR1 SGHDT, CDR2 YYEEEE. CDR3 region: CASSWGAGYDTQYF. CDR3 in DNA: TGTGCCAGCAGCTGGGGCGCGGGGTATGATACCCAGTACTTC.